This TCR beta chain was profiled in a study of blood T cell repertoires in COVID-19. The assay was immunoSEQ multiplex PCR, and TCRdb's table has in-frame clones only and misses some. The top ten clones hold roughly an eighth of a sample with about 130,000 clones, roughly 84% of them seen once. V shed 2 bases and J 10 bases; nucleotides not matched to a gene: 5. The CDR3 totals 14 residues. Looked up from germline, CDR1 is SGHDT and CDR2 is YYEEEE. The origin of this receptor is a woman under 40 who had recovered from COVID-19. The chain employs TRBV5-6 and TRBJ1-6, with 8 positions matching TRBD1. The sequenced material came from peripheral blood. CDR3 nucleotides: TGTGCCAGCAGCTTATCAGGGGGCGCGTCACCCCTCCACTTT. This encodes CASSLSGGASPLHF.